This TCR beta chain was sequenced during a study of blood T cell repertoires in COVID-19. Study summary: There were acute and convalescent COVID-19 samples, and they came from the United States, Italy and Spain. Sample material is recorded as cDNA or gDNA derived from T cells, B-cell-depleted T cells, or PBMCs.

The CDR3 has 15 amino acids. V trimming: 0 bases; J trimming: 6 bases; junction bases outside the gene matches: 2. CDR1 and CDR2 from the germline V gene are SGDLS and YYNGEE. Under the authors' procedure: For nucleated cells, counts were estimated from reference gene primer amplification. Assay used: immunoSEQ multiplex PCR; TCRdb lists only in-frame clones, some missing. D and trimming were read from the DNA, whereas the V and J calls and clone size are those reported in that table. The sample contains some 97,000 clones, roughly 90% of which appear only once. This clonotype was sampled from a man between 65 and 85 years old with acute or convalescent COVID-19. The V and J genes are TRBV9 and TRBJ1-4; 10 nucleotides align to TRBD1. Input material: peripheral blood. The CDR3 DNA reads as TGTGCCAGCAGCGTAGGAGGGACAGGGGATGAAAAACTGTTTTTT. Translation gives CASSVGGTGDEKLFF.